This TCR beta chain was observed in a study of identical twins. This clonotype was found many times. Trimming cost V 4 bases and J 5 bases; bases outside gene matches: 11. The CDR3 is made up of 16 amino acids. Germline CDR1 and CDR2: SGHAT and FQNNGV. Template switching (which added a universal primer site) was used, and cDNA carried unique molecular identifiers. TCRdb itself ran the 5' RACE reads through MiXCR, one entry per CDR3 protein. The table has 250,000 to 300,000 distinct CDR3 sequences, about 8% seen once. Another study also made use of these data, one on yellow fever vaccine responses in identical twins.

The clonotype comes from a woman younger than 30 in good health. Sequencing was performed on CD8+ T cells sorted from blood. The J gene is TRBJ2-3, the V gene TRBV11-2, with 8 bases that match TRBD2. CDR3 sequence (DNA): TGTGCCAGCAGCTCACTGCCGGCCGGGGGGGGAGATACGCAGTATTTT. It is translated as CASSSLPAGGGDTQYF.